This T cell receptor (beta chain) appears in the sequencing data of a study of blood T cell repertoires in COVID-19. Study-level background: PBMCs, B-cell-depleted T cells, or T cells were the source of the cDNA or gDNA that made up the material.

In the original analysis: Estimated nucleated cell counts came from reference gene primer amplification. Clones were read by immunoSEQ multiplex PCR, and TCRdb kept only the in-frame ones, dropping some. The V and J calls and the clone size are those of that table, but D and trimming were determined from the DNA. The data contain 200,000 to 300,000 clones, around four fifths of them seen just once; the ten biggest clones take up more than 6%. This clone is a singleton in its sample. V was clipped by 4 bases and J by 2 bases; unmatched bases: 2. The CDR3 sequence is 15 residues long. Looked up from germline, CDR1 is LGHDT and CDR2 is YNNKEL (reference sequence).

Sequences were obtained from peripheral blood. This TCR was recovered from a woman aged 60-75 years with active or convalescent COVID-19. This rearrangement joins TRBV3-1 (or the pseudogene TRBV3-2) to TRBJ2-1; 10 positions match TRBD1. CDR3 DNA: TGTGCCAGCAGCCTCGGGACAGGGGCCTACAATGAGCAGTTCTTC. This encodes CASSLGTGAYNEQFF.